Included here is one T cell receptor beta chain sequence, with context. This entry belongs to a study of T-cell reconstitution after alpha-beta-depleted transplantation in children. Using unique molecular identifiers, the investigators prepared the TCRbeta library. Using its own MiXCR run on the PCR reads, TCRdb lists one record per CDR3 protein. Of some 240,000 distinct CDR3 sequences detected, 9% to 10% appear once; the ten largest clones hold 5% to 5.5%. This TCR derives from a human donor who donated a stem cell graft to a child with SCID. Sample: PBMCs from the stem cell graft donor, taken from the stem cell graft.

CDR3 sequence: CASSSTGVNGDEQFF. In DNA form, the CDR3 reads TGTGCCAGCAGTTCCACAGGCGTGAATGGGGATGAGCAGTTCTTC. The chain links TRBV12-3 or TRBV12-4 to TRBJ2-1; D perhaps matches TRBD1 (5 bases). Trimming took off 4 bases at V and 8 bases at J, with 18 bases between the two ends. CDR3 length: 15 residues.